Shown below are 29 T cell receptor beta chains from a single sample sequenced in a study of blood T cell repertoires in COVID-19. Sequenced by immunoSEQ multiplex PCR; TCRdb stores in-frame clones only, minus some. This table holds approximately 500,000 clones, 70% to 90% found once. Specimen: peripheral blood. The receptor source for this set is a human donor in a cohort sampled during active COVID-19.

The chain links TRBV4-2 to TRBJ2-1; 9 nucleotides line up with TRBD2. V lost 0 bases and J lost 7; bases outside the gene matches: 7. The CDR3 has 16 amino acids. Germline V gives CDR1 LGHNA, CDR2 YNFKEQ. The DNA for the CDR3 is TGTGCCAGCAGCCAAGATCGGGCGGGAGGGCCAAATGAGCAGTTCTTC. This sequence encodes CASSQDRAGGPNEQFF.

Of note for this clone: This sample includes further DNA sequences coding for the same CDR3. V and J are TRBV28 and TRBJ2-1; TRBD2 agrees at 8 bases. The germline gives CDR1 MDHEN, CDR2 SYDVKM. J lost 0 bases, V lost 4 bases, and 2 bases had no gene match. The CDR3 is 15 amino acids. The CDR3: CASSWSGSSYNEQFF. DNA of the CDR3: TGTGCCAGCAGTTGGAGCGGGAGCTCCTACAATGAGCAGTTCTTC.

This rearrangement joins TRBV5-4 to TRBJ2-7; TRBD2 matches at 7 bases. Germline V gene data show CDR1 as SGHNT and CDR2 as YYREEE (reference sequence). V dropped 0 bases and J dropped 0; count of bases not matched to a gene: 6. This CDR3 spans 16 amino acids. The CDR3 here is CASSLGSRGSSYEQYF. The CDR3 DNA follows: TGTGCCAGCAGCTTGGGGTCTCGCGGGAGCTCCTACGAGCAGTACTTC.

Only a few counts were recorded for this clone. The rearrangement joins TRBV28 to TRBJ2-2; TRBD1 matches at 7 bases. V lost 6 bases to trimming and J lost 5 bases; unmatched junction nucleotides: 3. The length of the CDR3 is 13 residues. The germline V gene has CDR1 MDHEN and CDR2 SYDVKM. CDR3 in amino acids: CASRGRGTGELFF. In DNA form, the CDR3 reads TGTGCCAGCAGAGGCAGGGGGACCGGGGAGCTGTTTTTT.

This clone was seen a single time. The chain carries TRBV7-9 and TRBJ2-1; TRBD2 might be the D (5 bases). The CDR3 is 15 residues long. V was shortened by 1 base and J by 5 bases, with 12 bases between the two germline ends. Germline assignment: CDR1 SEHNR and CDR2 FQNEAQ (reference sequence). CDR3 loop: CASSLEGVGDNEQFF. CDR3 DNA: TGTGCCAGCAGCTTAGAGGGAGTCGGGGACAATGAGCAGTTCTTC.

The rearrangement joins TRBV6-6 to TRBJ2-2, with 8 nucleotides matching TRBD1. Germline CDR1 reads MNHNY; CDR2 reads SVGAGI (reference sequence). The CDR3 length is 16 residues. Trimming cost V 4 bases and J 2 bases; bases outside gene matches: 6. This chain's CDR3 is CASSFPGGVNTGELFF. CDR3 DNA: TGTGCCAGCAGTTTCCCAGGGGGCGTTAACACCGGGGAGCTGTTTTTT.

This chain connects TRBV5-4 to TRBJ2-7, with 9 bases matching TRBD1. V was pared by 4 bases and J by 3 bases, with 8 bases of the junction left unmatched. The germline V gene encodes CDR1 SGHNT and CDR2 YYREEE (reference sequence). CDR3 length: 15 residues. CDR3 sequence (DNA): TGTGCCAGCAGCGCGAGGGACAGGGTGAGCTACGAGCAGTACTTC. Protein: CASSARDRVSYEQYF.

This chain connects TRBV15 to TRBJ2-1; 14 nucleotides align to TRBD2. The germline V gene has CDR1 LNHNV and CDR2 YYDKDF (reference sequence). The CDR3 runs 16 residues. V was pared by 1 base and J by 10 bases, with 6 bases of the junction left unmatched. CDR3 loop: CATSRGGTSGSKEQFF. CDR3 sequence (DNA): TGTGCCACCAGCAGAGGAGGGACTAGCGGGAGCAAGGAGCAGTTCTTC. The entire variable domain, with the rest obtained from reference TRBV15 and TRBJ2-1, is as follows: DAMVIQNPRYQVTQFGKPVTLSCSQTLNHNVMYWYQQKSSQAPKLLFHYYDKDFNNEADTPDNFQSRRPNTSFCFLDIRSPGLGDTAMYLCATSRGGTSGSKEQFFGPGTRLTVL.

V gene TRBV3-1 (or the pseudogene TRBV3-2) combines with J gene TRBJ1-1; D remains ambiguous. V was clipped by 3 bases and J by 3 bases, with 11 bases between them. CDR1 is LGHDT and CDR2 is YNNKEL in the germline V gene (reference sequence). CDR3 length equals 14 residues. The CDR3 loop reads CASSHRGSYTEAFF. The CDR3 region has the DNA TGTGCCAGCAGCCACCGAGGGTCTTACACTGAAGCTTTCTTT.

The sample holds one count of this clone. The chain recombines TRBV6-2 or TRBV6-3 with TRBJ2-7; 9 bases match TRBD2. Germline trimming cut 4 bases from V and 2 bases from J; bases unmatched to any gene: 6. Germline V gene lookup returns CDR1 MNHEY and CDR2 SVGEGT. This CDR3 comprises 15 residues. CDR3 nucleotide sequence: TGTGCCAGCAGTTCTATACTAGCGGGTACCTACGAGCAGTACTTC. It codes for CASSSILAGTYEQYF.

CDR3: CASSEGGRRVYGYTF. DNA for the CDR3: TGTGCCAGCAGCGAAGGGGGCAGGAGGGTCTATGGCTACACCTTC. The rearrangement links TRBV16 to TRBJ1-2, with 7 bases identical to TRBD1. The CDR3 runs 15 residues. From germline, CDR1 is KGHSY and CDR2 FQNENV. The V and J ends lost 5 bases and 4 bases, in that order; junction bases with no gene match: 10.

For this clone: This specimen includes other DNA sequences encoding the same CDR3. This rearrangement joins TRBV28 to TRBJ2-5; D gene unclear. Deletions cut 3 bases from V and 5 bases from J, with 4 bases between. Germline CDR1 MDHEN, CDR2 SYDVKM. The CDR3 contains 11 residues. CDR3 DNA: TGTGCCAGCAGTTTGGAGGAGACCCAGTACTTC. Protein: CASSLEETQYF.

The CDR3: CASKSMPSTGFGIDGYTF. CDR3 nucleotide sequence: TGTGCCAGTAAGTCGATGCCCTCGACAGGGTTTGGGATAGATGGCTACACCTTC. The chain joins TRBV19 to TRBJ1-2, with 7 bases lining up with TRBD1. The germline V gene has CDR1 LNHDA and CDR2 SQIVND (reference sequence). With 7 bases clipped from V and 6 bases from J, the junction kept 23 bases outside the gene matches. The CDR3 is made up of 18 amino acids.

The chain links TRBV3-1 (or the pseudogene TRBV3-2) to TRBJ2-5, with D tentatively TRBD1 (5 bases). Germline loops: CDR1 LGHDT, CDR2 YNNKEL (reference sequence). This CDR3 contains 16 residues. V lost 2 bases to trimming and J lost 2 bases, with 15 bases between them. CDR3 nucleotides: TGTGCCAGCAGCCAACTTAAGACAGCTAATCAAGAGACCCAGTACTTC. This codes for CASSQLKTANQETQYF.

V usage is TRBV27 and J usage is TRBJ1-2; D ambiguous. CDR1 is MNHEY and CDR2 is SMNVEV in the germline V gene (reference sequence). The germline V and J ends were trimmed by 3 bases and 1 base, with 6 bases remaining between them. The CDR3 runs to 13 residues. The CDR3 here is CASSFQFNYGYTF. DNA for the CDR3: TGTGCCAGCAGTTTTCAGTTTAACTATGGCTACACCTTC.

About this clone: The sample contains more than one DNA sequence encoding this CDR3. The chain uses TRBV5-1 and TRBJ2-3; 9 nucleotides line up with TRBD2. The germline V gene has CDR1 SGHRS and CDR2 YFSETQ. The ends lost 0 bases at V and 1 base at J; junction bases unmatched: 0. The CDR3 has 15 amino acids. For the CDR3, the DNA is TGCGCCAGCAGCTTGGGGACTAGCGGCACAGATACGCAGTATTTT. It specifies CASSLGTSGTDTQYF.

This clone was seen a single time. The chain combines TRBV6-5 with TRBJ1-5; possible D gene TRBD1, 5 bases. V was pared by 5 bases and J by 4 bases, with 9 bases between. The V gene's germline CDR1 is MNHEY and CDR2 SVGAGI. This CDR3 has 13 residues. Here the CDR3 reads CASSRGWNQPQHF. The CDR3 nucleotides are TGTGCCAGCAGTCGGGGGTGGAATCAGCCCCAGCATTTT.

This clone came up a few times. CDR3 amino acids: CASSEEGGPQREQYF. CDR3 coding DNA: TGCGCCAGCAGTGAGGAGGGGGGGCCCCAACGCGAGCAGTACTTC. The chain recombines TRBV10-1 with TRBJ2-7, with a possible D match to TRBD2 (7 bases). From germline, CDR1 is WNHNN and CDR2 SYGVQD (reference sequence). Trimming took 2 bases from V and 6 from J, leaving 17 bases between them. The CDR3 has 15 amino acids.

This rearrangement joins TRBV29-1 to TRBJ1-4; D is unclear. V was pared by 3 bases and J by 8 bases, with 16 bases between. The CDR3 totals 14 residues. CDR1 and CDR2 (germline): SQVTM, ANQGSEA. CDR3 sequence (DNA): TGCAGCGTTGATCCCGCGAGGGCGGGAGAAAAACTGTTTTTT. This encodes CSVDPARAGEKLFF.

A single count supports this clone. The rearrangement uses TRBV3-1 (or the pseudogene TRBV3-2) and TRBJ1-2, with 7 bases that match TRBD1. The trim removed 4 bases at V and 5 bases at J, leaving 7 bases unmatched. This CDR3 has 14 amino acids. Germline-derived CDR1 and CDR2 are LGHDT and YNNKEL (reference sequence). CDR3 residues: CASSRRGTEYGYTF. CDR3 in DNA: TGTGCCAGCAGCCGGCGCGGGACAGAGTATGGCTACACCTTC.

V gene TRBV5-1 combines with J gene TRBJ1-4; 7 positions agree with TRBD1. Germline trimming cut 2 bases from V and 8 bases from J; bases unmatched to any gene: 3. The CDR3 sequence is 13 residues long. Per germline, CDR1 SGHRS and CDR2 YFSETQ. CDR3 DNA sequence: TGCGCCAGCAGCTTAGGGGGCGAGGAAAAACTGTTTTTT. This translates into CASSLGGEEKLFF.

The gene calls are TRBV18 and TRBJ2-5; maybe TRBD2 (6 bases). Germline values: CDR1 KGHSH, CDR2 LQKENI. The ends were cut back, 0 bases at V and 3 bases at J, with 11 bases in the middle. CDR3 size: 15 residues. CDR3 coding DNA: TGTGCCAGCTCACCACCGATTGGAGGGGAAGAGACCCAGTACTTC. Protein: CASSPPIGGEETQYF.

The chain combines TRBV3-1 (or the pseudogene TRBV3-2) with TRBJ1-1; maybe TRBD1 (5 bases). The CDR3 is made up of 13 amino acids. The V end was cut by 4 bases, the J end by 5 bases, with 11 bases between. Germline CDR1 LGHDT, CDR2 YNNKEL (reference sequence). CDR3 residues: CASSPREGTEAFF. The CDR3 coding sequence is TGTGCCAGCAGCCCCAGGGAGGGGACTGAAGCTTTCTTT.

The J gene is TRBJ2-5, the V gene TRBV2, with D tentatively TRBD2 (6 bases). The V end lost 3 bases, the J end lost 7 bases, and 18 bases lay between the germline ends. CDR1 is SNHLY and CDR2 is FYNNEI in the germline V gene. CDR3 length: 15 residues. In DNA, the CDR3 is TGTGCCAGCAGTGACCGGGGGAACCTTAGCGGGACCCAGTACTTC. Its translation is CASSDRGNLSGTQYF.

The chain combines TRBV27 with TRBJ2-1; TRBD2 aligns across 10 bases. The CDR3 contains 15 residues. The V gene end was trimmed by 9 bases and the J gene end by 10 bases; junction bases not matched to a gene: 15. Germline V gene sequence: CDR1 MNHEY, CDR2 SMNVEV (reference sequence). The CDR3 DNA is TGTGCCAGTTCGTACGGACTAGCGGCCCGAGGGGAGCAGTTCTTC. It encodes CASSYGLAARGEQFF.

The CDR3 region is CASSASGTRGTGELFF. The CDR3 coding sequence is TGTGCCAGTAGTGCATCCGGGACCAGGGGAACCGGGGAGCTGTTTTTT. The J gene is TRBJ2-2, the V gene TRBV19; D might be TRBD1 (6 bases). This CDR3 region has 16 residues. Trimming cost V 5 bases and J 5 bases, with 18 bases left between them. Germline CDR1 reads LNHDA; CDR2 reads SQIVND (reference sequence).

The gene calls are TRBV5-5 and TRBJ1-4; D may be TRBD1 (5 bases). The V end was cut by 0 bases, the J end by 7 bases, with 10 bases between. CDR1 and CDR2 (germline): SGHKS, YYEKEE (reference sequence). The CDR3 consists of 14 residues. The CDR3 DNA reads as TGTGCCAGCAGCTTGGGACAGATCGGTGAAAAACTGTTTTTT. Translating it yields CASSLGQIGEKLFF. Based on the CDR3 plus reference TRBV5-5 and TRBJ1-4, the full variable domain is DAGVTQSPTHLIKTRGQQVTLRCSPISGHKSVSWYQQVLGQGPQFIFQYYEKEERGRGNFPDRFSARQFPNYSSELNVNALLLGDSALYLCASSLGQIGEKLFFGSGTQLSVL.

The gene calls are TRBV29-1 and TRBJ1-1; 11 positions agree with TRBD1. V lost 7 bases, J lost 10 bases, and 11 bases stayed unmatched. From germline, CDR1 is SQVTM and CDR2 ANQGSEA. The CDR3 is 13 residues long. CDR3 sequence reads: CSATGTGGFGAFF. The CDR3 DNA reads TGCAGCGCCACCGGGACAGGGGGATTTGGAGCTTTCTTT. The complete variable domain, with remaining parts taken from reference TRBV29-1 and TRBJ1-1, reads SAVISQKPSRDICQRGTSLTIQCQVDSQVTMMFWYRQQPGQSLTLIATANQGSEATYESGFVIDKFPISRPNLTFSTLTVSNMSPEDSSIYLCSATGTGGFGAFFGQGTRLTVV.

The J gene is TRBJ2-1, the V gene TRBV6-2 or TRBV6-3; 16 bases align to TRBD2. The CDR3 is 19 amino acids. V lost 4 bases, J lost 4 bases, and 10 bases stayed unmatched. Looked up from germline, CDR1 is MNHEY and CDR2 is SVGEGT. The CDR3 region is CASSSGTSGRARGYNEQFF. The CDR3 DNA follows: TGTGCCAGCAGTTCCGGGACTAGCGGGAGGGCCAGGGGATACAATGAGCAGTTCTTC.